Presented here are 17 T cell receptor beta chains from one specimen sequenced in a study of T-cell reconstitution after alpha-beta-depleted transplantation in children. Library preparation (for TCRbeta) was performed with unique molecular identifiers. One entry per CDR3 protein results from TCRdb running MiXCR on the PCR reads. The sample has some 550,000 distinct CDR3 sequences; around 17% are singletons. The source material was PBMCs from the stem cell graft donor, sampled from the stem cell graft. The receptors derive from a human donor who donated a stem cell graft to a child with acute lymphoblastic leukemia.

This clonotype appeared a few times. The J gene is TRBJ2-7, the V gene TRBV7-9; 7 bases map to TRBD2. V shed 4 bases, J shed 6 bases, and the junction held 9 bases outside the gene matches. There are 14 residues in the CDR3. From germline, CDR1 is SEHNR and CDR2 FQNEAQ (reference sequence). Written as DNA, the CDR3 is TGTGCCAGCAGCTCCGGGCGGGAGAGGGCCGAGCAGTACTTC. This gives the protein CASSSGRERAEQYF.

As regards this clonotype: A much larger clone lies a single base off, so this may be a read error. This chain uses TRBV13 with TRBJ2-1, with TRBD1 identical over 9 bases. V was clipped by 4 bases and J by 6 bases; unmatched bases: 1. CDR1 PRHDT and CDR2 FYEKMQ come from the germline V gene (reference sequence). This CDR3 is built from 13 residues. CDR3 sequence (DNA): TGTGCCAGCAGCTGGGACAGGGTCAATGAGCAGTTCTTC. Translating it yields CASSWDRVNEQFF.

CDR3 in amino acids: CASSFSPGPYEQYF. CDR3 in DNA: TGTGCCAGCAGTTTTTCCCCGGGACCCTACGAGCAGTACTTC. This sequence joins TRBV12-3 or TRBV12-4 and TRBJ2-7, with D possibly being TRBD1 or TRBD2 (5 bases each). V was pared by 3 bases and J by 2 bases, with 11 bases between. This CDR3 is 14 amino acids long.

The chain is built from TRBV25-1 and TRBJ2-1; D is perhaps TRBD1 or TRBD2 (5 bases each). With 7 bases removed from V and 8 bases from J, the gap between germline ends came to 18 bases. Germline loops: CDR1 MGHDK, CDR2 SYGVNS. The length of the CDR3 is 14 residues. The CDR3 is CASMGPDRWDEQFF. In nucleotides, the CDR3 is TGTGCCAGCATGGGACCCGATAGGTGGGATGAGCAGTTCTTC.

In this sample, this clonotype turned up a few times. The chain carries TRBV9 and TRBJ2-1; 7 bases are shared with TRBD1. V lost 1 base, J lost 10 bases, and 5 bases stayed unmatched. Germline V gene sequence: CDR1 SGDLS, CDR2 YYNGEE. This CDR3 is 13 amino acids long. The CDR3 loop is CASSVTTGYEQFF. The CDR3 region has the DNA TGTGCCAGCAGCGTAACGACAGGGTACGAGCAGTTCTTC.

V and J are TRBV12-3 or TRBV12-4 and TRBJ2-2, with TRBD1 matching over 7 bases. The CDR3 is 17 amino acids. The trim removed 7 bases at V and 0 bases at J, leaving 11 bases unmatched. The CDR3 region has the DNA TGTGCCAGCACTGCCCCTCCCACAGGGGCGAACACCGGGGAGCTGTTTTTT. It is translated as CASTAPPTGANTGELFF.

V gene TRBV20-1 combines with J gene TRBJ1-2, with TRBD1 matching over 7 bases. Germline loops: CDR1 DFQATT, CDR2 SNEGSKA (reference sequence). Unmatched junction bases numbered 6, after V lost 5 bases and J lost 0 bases. The CDR3 spans 14 residues. In nucleotides, the CDR3 is TGCAGTGCTTTACAGGGGTTAGCTAACTATGGCTACACCTTC. It codes for CSALQGLANYGYTF.

The chain links TRBV6-1 to TRBJ2-2; TRBD2 aligns across 7 bases. V dropped 10 bases and J dropped 0; count of bases not matched to a gene: 8. CDR1 is MNHNS and CDR2 is SASEGT in the germline V gene. The length of the CDR3 is 15 residues. In DNA form, the CDR3 reads TGTGCCACAGTGGGGCTAGCGGCGAACACCGGGGAGCTGTTTTTT. Residues: CATVGLAANTGELFF.

This clonotype has more than one count but fewer than ten. CDR3 region: CASSVEGLAGWEQFF. Here the CDR3 DNA reads TGTGCCAGCAGCGTAGAAGGACTAGCGGGATGGGAGCAGTTCTTC. The chain uses TRBV9 and TRBJ2-1; 12 bases map to TRBD2. The CDR3 sequence is 15 residues long. CDR1 and CDR2 from the germline V gene are SGDLS and YYNGEE. V dropped 0 bases and J dropped 10; count of bases not matched to a gene: 5.

In its sample, this clonotype was seen a few times. V and J are TRBV6-2 or TRBV6-3 and TRBJ2-7; D is unresolved. The V and J ends lost 6 bases and 3 bases respectively, with 12 bases between them. The germline gives CDR1 MNHEY, CDR2 SVGEGT. This CDR3 has 13 amino acids. CDR3 sequence: CASSPGFYYEQYF. In DNA, the CDR3 is TGTGCCAGCAGCCCCGGGTTCTACTACGAGCAGTACTTC.

V usage is TRBV4-1 and J usage is TRBJ1-1, with D unclear. Looked up from germline, CDR1 is MGHRA and CDR2 is YSYEKL. V was shortened by 2 bases and J by 4 bases, with 14 bases between the two germline ends. CDR3 length: 15 residues. CDR3: CASSQPPGGGTEAFF. The CDR3 DNA is TGCGCCAGCAGCCAACCCCCTGGCGGAGGCACTGAAGCTTTCTTT.

This chain links TRBV6-1 with TRBJ1-2; 9 nucleotides line up with TRBD1. CDR1 is MNHNS, CDR2 SASEGT, per germline. V was pared by 10 bases and J by 3 bases, with 9 bases of the junction left unmatched. The CDR3 consists of 14 residues. Here the CDR3 reads CATSGQGHDYGYTF. DNA for the CDR3: TGTGCCACTTCGGGACAGGGTCATGACTATGGCTACACCTTC.

This clonotype was observed a handful of times. V gene TRBV27 combines with J gene TRBJ2-3, with 8 bases aligning to TRBD2. The CDR3 covers 18 residues. The V gene end was trimmed by 1 base and the J gene end by 3 bases; junction bases not matched to a gene: 12. Per the germline V gene, CDR1 is MNHEY and CDR2 is SMNVEV (reference sequence). The CDR3 region has the DNA TGTGCCAGCAGTTTATTCGGGGCCCTAATAGCGGGAACAGATACGCAGTATTTT. Residues: CASSLFGALIAGTDTQYF.

This chain connects TRBV7-8 to TRBJ2-1; 7 nucleotides align to TRBD2. The CDR3 length is 17 residues. V lost 1 base and J lost 2; bases outside the gene matches: 8. CDR1 is SGHVS and CDR2 is FQNEAQ in the germline V gene. CDR3 nucleotide sequence: TGTGCCAGCAGCTTAGAGCTGGCGGGAGCCACCTACAATGAGCAGTTCTTC. Amino acid sequence: CASSLELAGATYNEQFF.

This chain joins TRBV3-1 and TRBJ1-2; 7 positions match TRBD1. Unmatched junction bases numbered 9, after V lost 4 bases and J lost 4 bases. Germline CDR1 is LGHDT and CDR2 is YNNKEL (reference sequence). This CDR3 spans 15 amino acids. This chain's CDR3 is CASSPMTGRSYGYTF. As DNA, the CDR3 is TGTGCCAGCAGCCCGATGACAGGGAGAAGCTATGGCTACACCTTC.

This sequence joins TRBV6-5 and TRBJ2-6, with unresolved D. The germline gives CDR1 MNHEY, CDR2 SVGAGI. V shed 0 bases and J shed 2 bases, with 8 bases lying between them. CDR3 size: 16 residues. The CDR3 spells CASSYSRRAGANVLTF. CDR3 in DNA: TGTGCCAGCAGTTACTCGAGAAGGGCTGGGGCCAACGTCCTGACTTTC.

The chain recombines TRBV18 with TRBJ2-7, with a tentative D call TRBD1 (6 bases). Trimming shortened V by 0 bases and J by 10 bases, and 13 bases separated the two germline ends. Germline loops: CDR1 KGHSH, CDR2 LQKENI. This CDR3 region has 13 residues. CDR3 in DNA: TGTGCCAGCTCACCACCAACAGGGTGGGATCAGTACTTC. Translation gives CASSPPTGWDQYF.